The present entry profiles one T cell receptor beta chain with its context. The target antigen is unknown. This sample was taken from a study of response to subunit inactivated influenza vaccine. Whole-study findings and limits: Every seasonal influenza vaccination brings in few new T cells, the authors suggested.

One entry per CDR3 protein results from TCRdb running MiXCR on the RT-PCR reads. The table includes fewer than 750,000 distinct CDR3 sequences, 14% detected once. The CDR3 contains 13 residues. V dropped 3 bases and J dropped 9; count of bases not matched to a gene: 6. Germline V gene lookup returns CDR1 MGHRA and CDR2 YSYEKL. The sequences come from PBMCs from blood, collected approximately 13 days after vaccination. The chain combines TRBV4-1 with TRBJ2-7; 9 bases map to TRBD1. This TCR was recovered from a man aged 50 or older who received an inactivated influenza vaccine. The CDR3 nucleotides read TGCGCCAGCAGCCACTCTGACAGGGGGGGGCAGTACTTC. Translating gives CASSHSDRGGQYF.